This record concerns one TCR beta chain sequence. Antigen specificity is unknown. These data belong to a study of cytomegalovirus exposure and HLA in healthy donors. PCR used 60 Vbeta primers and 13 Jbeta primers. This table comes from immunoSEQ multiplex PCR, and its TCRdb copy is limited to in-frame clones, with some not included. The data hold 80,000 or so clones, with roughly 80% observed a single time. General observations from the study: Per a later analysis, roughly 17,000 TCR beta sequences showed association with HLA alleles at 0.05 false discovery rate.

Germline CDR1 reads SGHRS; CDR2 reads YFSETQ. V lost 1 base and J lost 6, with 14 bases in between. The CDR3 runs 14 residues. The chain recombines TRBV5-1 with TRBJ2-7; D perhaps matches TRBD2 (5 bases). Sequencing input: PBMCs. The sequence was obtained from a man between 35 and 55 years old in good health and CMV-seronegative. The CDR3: CASSLRSVLAEQYF. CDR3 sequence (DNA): TGCGCCAGCAGCTTGCGTAGCGTGTTGGCCGAGCAGTACTTC.